The 30 T cell receptor beta chains in this list originate from one sample, sequenced in a study of blood T cell repertoires in COVID-19. Profiling relied on immunoSEQ multiplex PCR, and the TCRdb table lists in-frame clones only, not all of them. This table has around 300,000 clones, 80% to 90% appearing once. The sample was PBMCs or T cells enriched from blood (not recorded which). Receptors originate from a man aged 30 to 45 who had recovered from COVID-19.

The chain joins TRBV4-2 to TRBJ1-5; no clear D. The CDR3 has 17 amino acids. V was pared by 0 bases and J by 5 bases, with 17 bases between. CDR1 is LGHNA and CDR2 is YNFKEQ in the germline V gene. This chain's CDR3 is CASSQESGERSDQPQHF. CDR3 DNA sequence: TGTGCCAGCAGCCAAGAGTCCGGGGAAAGGTCGGATCAGCCCCAGCATTTT.

This chain links TRBV5-1 with TRBJ2-5; perhaps TRBD2 as D (6 bases). The length of the CDR3 is 14 residues. Between the trimmed V and J ends, which lost 4 bases and 4 bases, there was a span of 14 bases. CDR1 and CDR2 from the germline V gene are SGHRS and YFSETQ. CDR3 DNA: TGCGCCAGCAGCCCAGGGACCGGGAGAGAGACCCAGTACTTC. This encodes CASSPGTGRETQYF.

This chain uses TRBV9 with TRBJ1-1, with D unclear. V lost 6 bases and J lost 4, with 16 bases in between. CDR1 and CDR2 (germline): SGDLS, YYNGEE. There are 14 residues in the CDR3. CDR3: CASIKVSRVTEAFF. The CDR3 DNA is TGTGCCAGCATCAAAGTAAGCCGGGTCACTGAAGCTTTCTTT.

The CDR3 region is CASSSGTGNEQFF. CDR3 DNA: TGTGCCAGCTCATCCGGGACAGGGAATGAGCAGTTCTTC. The V and J genes are TRBV18 and TRBJ2-1, with 9 bases that match TRBD1. The CDR3 covers 13 residues. V shed 5 bases and J 7 bases; nucleotides not matched to a gene: 3. CDR1 is KGHSH and CDR2 is LQKENI in the germline V gene.

V and J are TRBV5-1 and TRBJ2-7; tentative D call: TRBD1 (6 bases). In germline, CDR1 is SGHRS, CDR2 YFSETQ. Deletions cut 4 bases from V and 5 bases from J, with 22 bases between. There are 16 residues in the CDR3. The CDR3 DNA is TGCGCCAGCAGCCTCATCGGACAGAGGGGATTCGACGAGCAGTACTTC. Residues: CASSLIGQRGFDEQYF.

About this clone itself: The same CDR3 is also encoded by other DNA sequences in this sample. The gene calls are TRBV19 and TRBJ1-1; D is unresolved. Germline CDR1 LNHDA, CDR2 SQIVND (reference sequence). Trimming shortened V by 3 bases and J by 1 base, and 9 bases separated the two germline ends. The CDR3 spans 14 residues. The DNA of the CDR3 is TGTGCCAGTAGTATTGGGCGGGGGAACACTGAAGCTTTCTTT. Translation: CASSIGRGNTEAFF.

The chain links TRBV7-2 to TRBJ2-6; TRBD1 might be the D (5 bases). The CDR3 is 12 amino acids. Trimming stripped 9 bases from V and 9 bases from J, with 12 bases between. The germline V gene encodes CDR1 SGHTA and CDR2 FQGNSA. In DNA form, the CDR3 reads TGTGCCAGTTCCGGACAACTCAACGTCCTGACTTTC. It encodes CASSGQLNVLTF.

V usage is TRBV6-1 and J usage is TRBJ1-2, with D possibly TRBD1 on 5 matching bases. Trimming stripped 1 base from V and 1 base from J, with 16 bases between. Germline loops: CDR1 MNHNS, CDR2 SASEGT. This CDR3 has 17 amino acids. The CDR3 nucleotides are TGTGCCAGCAGTGAAGTCCCAGACAGAATTAATAACTATGGCTACACCTTC. Its protein is CASSEVPDRINNYGYTF.

The chain is built from TRBV30 and TRBJ2-1; TRBD2 might be the D (6 bases). The CDR3 consists of 15 residues. The V end lost 4 bases, the J end lost 2 bases, and 15 bases lay between the germline ends. The germline gives CDR1 GTSNPN, CDR2 SVGIG (reference sequence). The CDR3 nucleotides read TGTGCCTGGACGAGTCAGGCGGGGACCTACAATGAGCAGTTCTTC. This translates into CAWTSQAGTYNEQFF.

The chain recombines TRBV30 with TRBJ1-6; D gene unclear. V lost 1 base, J lost 3 bases, and 7 bases lay in between. Per germline, CDR1 GTSNPN and CDR2 SVGIG (reference sequence). This CDR3 region has 14 residues. CDR3 in amino acids: CAWSAGYYNSPLHF. The CDR3 bases are TGTGCCTGGAGTGCGGGGTACTATAATTCACCCCTCCACTTT.

This rearrangement joins TRBV30 to TRBJ2-6; 8 nucleotides align to TRBD1. With 8 bases clipped from V and 2 bases from J, the junction kept 2 bases outside the gene matches. CDR1 is GTSNPN and CDR2 is SVGIG in the germline V gene (reference sequence). The CDR3 has 13 residues. The CDR3 bases are TGTGCCCAGGGGGCGCCTGGGGCCAACGTCCTGACTTTC. Its protein product is CAQGAPGANVLTF.

This clone was seen only once. J is TRBJ1-2 and V is TRBV28; D gene ambiguous. Germline CDR1 MDHEN, CDR2 SYDVKM. The V end lost 5 bases, the J end lost 7 bases, and 20 bases lay between the germline ends. This CDR3 spans 15 amino acids. CDR3 sequence: CASSDPGGILGGYTF. DNA of the CDR3: TGTGCCAGCAGTGATCCGGGAGGGATTTTGGGTGGCTACACCTTC.

The CDR3 bases are TGTGCCAGCAGCCGAAAACCGACAGATTTGGCGTCACCCCTCCACTTT. Protein: CASSRKPTDLASPLHF. The genes are TRBV7-8 and TRBJ1-6; D is perhaps TRBD1 (5 bases). CDR3 length: 16 residues. V gave up 5 bases and J gave up 10 bases, with 21 bases separating them. Germline assignment: CDR1 SGHVS and CDR2 FQNEAQ.

The rearrangement links TRBV10-3 to TRBJ2-7; maybe TRBD1 (5 bases). Trimming cost V 10 bases and J 0 bases, with 10 bases left between them. Germline assignment: CDR1 ENHRY and CDR2 SYGVKD. There are 12 residues in the CDR3. CDR3 amino acids: CATSDSSYEQYF. The CDR3 DNA is TGTGCCACTTCTGACAGCTCCTACGAGCAGTACTTC.

The count of this clone is one. This sequence joins TRBV9 and TRBJ2-2, with D possibly TRBD1 on 6 matching bases. Germline V lookup: CDR1 SGDLS, CDR2 YYNGEE. CDR3 length: 15 residues. Deletions cut 0 bases from V and 1 base from J, with 7 bases between. The DNA of the CDR3 is TGTGCCAGCAGCGTAGGGGGACAGAACACCGGGGAGCTGTTTTTT. It specifies CASSVGGQNTGELFF.

CDR3 amino acids: CASSLQGAGSYEQYF. CDR3 nucleotide sequence: TGCGCCAGCAGCTTACAGGGGGCGGGCTCCTACGAGCAGTACTTC. The chain recombines TRBV5-1 with TRBJ2-7, with TRBD1 matching over 9 bases. The CDR3 covers 15 residues. The germline V gene has CDR1 SGHRS and CDR2 YFSETQ. V shed 2 bases and J 0 bases; nucleotides not matched to a gene: 3.

This clone showed up just once. This rearrangement joins TRBV29-1 to TRBJ2-1; 8 nucleotides align to TRBD1. The J segment lost 5 bases and the V segment lost 6 bases, leaving 3 bases of the junction unmatched. The CDR3 loop spans 12 amino acids. The V gene's germline CDR1 is SQVTM and CDR2 ANQGSEA. As DNA, the CDR3 is TGCAGCGTAAGGACAGGGAACAATGAGCAGTTCTTC. It codes for CSVRTGNNEQFF.

The chain carries TRBV3-1 (or the pseudogene TRBV3-2) and TRBJ1-5; D is uncertain. V was cut by 0 bases and J by 6 bases, with 12 bases left in between. The CDR3 spans 15 residues. Germline V gene data show CDR1 as LGHDT and CDR2 as YNNKEL (reference sequence). The CDR3 nucleotides read TGTGCCAGCAGCCAAGATGGGCAGGCCCCTCAGCCCCAGCATTTT. It encodes CASSQDGQAPQPQHF.

This rearrangement joins TRBV11-3 to TRBJ1-6; maybe TRBD1 (6 bases). Trimming removed 4 bases at V and 7 bases at J, with 20 bases between. Germline assignment: CDR1 SGHNT and CDR2 YENEEA. CDR3 size: 17 residues. The CDR3 DNA follows: TGTGCCAGCAGCTCCACCGTGGGGGCGGTAATAAATTCACCCCTCCACTTT. Residues: CASSSTVGAVINSPLHF.

J is TRBJ2-3 and V is TRBV7-2, with 8 nucleotides matching TRBD2. The V gene's germline CDR1 is SGHTA and CDR2 FQGNSA. The trim removed 4 bases at V and 4 bases at J, leaving 7 bases unmatched. This CDR3 is built from 15 residues. CDR3 residues: CASSWTGGGSDTQYF. The CDR3 region has the DNA TGTGCCAGCAGCTGGACGGGCGGGGGGTCAGATACGCAGTATTTT.

The chain links TRBV27 to TRBJ1-4; 9 nucleotides line up with TRBD1. With V trimmed by 4 bases and J by 4 bases, 4 bases remained unmatched. The CDR3 covers 15 residues. Germline-derived CDR1 and CDR2 are MNHEY and SMNVEV (reference sequence). The CDR3 reads CASSYLGQGNEKLFF. The CDR3 DNA reads TGTGCCAGCAGTTACCTGGGACAGGGTAATGAAAAACTGTTTTTT.

The chain couples TRBV19 to TRBJ2-2, with TRBD2 matching 12 bases. The germline V gene has CDR1 LNHDA and CDR2 SQIVND (reference sequence). The CDR3 consists of 15 residues. V shed 10 bases, J shed 4 bases, and the junction held 7 bases outside the gene matches. The CDR3 nucleotides are TGTGCCACAAGAGGACTAGCGGGGACCACCGGGGAGCTGTTTTTT. Translating gives CATRGLAGTTGELFF.

This clone was observed a handful of times. The V and J genes are TRBV7-3 and TRBJ2-1; 7 bases are a match to TRBD2. Germline CDR1 reads SGHTA; CDR2 reads FQGTGA. J lost 5 bases, V lost 0 bases, and 1 base had no gene match. The CDR3 runs to 14 residues. The CDR3 bases are TGTGCCAGCAGCTTAACAGGACTAGACAATGAGCAGTTCTTC. Protein sequence: CASSLTGLDNEQFF.

This chain's CDR3 is CASSQRGGTETQYF. In nucleotides, the CDR3 is TGCGCCAGCAGCCAGAGGGGGGGAACGGAGACCCAGTACTTC. The chain has TRBV5-1 and TRBJ2-5, with D maybe TRBD2 (7 bases). Between the trimmed V and J ends, which lost 4 bases and 5 bases, there was a span of 15 bases. Germline CDR1 and CDR2: SGHRS and YFSETQ. The CDR3 extends over 14 amino acids.

The genes are TRBV10-3 and TRBJ2-4, with 7 bases identical to TRBD1. The germline V gene has CDR1 ENHRY and CDR2 SYGVKD. The CDR3 loop spans 17 amino acids. Trimming cost V 7 bases and J 1 base; bases outside gene matches: 13. In DNA form, the CDR3 reads TGTGCCATCAAGTCAGGGACAGCTTCGGGGGCCAAAAACATTCAGTACTTC. It yields the protein CAIKSGTASGAKNIQYF.

The chain couples TRBV5-1 to TRBJ2-2, with 7 bases identical to TRBD2. Trimming at V came to 6 bases and at J to 1 base, leaving 6 bases not matched to a gene. The CDR3 has 15 residues. The germline V gene has CDR1 SGHRS and CDR2 YFSETQ. CDR3 residues: CASTWGGRNTGELFF. Written as DNA, the CDR3 is TGCGCCAGCACCTGGGGGGGAAGGAACACCGGGGAGCTGTTTTTT. Complete variable domain (other parts from reference TRBV5-1 and TRBJ2-2): KAGVTQTPRYLIKTRGQQVTLSCSPISGHRSVSWYQQTPGQGLQFLFEYFSETQRNKGNFPGRFSGRQFSNSRSEMNVSTLELGDSALYLCASTWGGRNTGELFFGEGSRLTVL.

This chain joins TRBV2 and TRBJ2-7; D may be TRBD2 (7 bases). The germline CDR1 and CDR2 sequences are SNHLY and FYNNEI. V shed 4 bases and J shed 1 base, with 14 bases lying between them. The CDR3 is made up of 15 amino acids. The CDR3, as DNA: TGTGCCAGCAGTGGACCCGGGGGGCCTTCCTACGAGCAGTACTTC. Protein product: CASSGPGGPSYEQYF.

This rearrangement joins TRBV15 to TRBJ1-6, with 7 bases identical to TRBD1. The V gene's germline CDR1 is LNHNV and CDR2 YYDKDF (reference sequence). Losses at the gene ends were 1 base for V and 9 bases for J; bases not matched to a gene: 9. This CDR3 comprises 16 residues. As DNA, the CDR3 is TGTGCCACCAGCAGAGGAAAACAGGGGATGGGTTCACCCCTCCACTTT. Amino acid sequence: CATSRGKQGMGSPLHF.

The V call is TRBV2, the J call TRBJ1-5; 8 bases are shared with TRBD1. J gave up 6 bases and V 3 bases, and 7 bases lay outside the gene matches. This CDR3 comprises 15 residues. Per the germline V gene, CDR1 is SNHLY and CDR2 is FYNNEI. The CDR3 loop is CASSEGRGHFQPQHF. For the CDR3, the DNA is TGTGCCAGCAGTGAGGGCAGGGGGCATTTTCAGCCCCAGCATTTT.

This chain joins TRBV28 and TRBJ1-6, with a tentative D call TRBD1 (5 bases). Per the germline V gene, CDR1 is MDHEN and CDR2 is SYDVKM. This CDR3 contains 15 residues. The V gene lost 7 bases and the J gene lost 3 bases, with 13 bases spanning the gap. The chain's CDR3 is CASTTGGDYNSPLHF. The CDR3 DNA is TGTGCCAGCACCACAGGTGGAGACTATAATTCACCCCTCCACTTT. The full variable domain, rest sourced from reference TRBV28 and TRBJ1-6, is DVKVTQSSRYLVKRTGEKVFLECVQDMDHENMFWYRQDPGLGLRLIYFSYDVKMKEKGDIPEGYSVSREKKERFSLILESASTNQTSMYLCASTTGGDYNSPLHFGNGTRLTVT.